The rows below give T cell receptor beta chains drawn from one sample of a study of T cell repertoires in cytomegalovirus infection. Their antigens are not known. From the reads, TCRdb called clonotypes with MiXCR, one entry per CDR3 protein. The table has tens of thousands of distinct CDR3 sequences, about 27% seen once. Specimen: CD8+ T cells from cultured PBMCs, collected from culture after CMV antigen stimulation. The receptors were gathered from a human donor in good health (CMV status not recorded). Some clones in this sample may be carry-over from other donors' samples. Each CDR3 is given with its conserved first and last residue.

>TRBV7-6
CASSLSGGVNEQFF
>TRBV27
CATRAVETNYGYTF
>TRBV12-3/TRBV12-4
CASSFQANPNQPQHF
>TRBV10-2
CASSESGPVSSYEQYF
>TRBV6-2/TRBV6-3
CASAMVPELDEQFF
>TRBV9
CASSDGAGLGNTIYF
>TRBV9
CASSVEDGTSGSRFTDTQYF
>TRBV20-1
CSATRQGLGTDTQYF
>TRBV7-9
CASSLEGFYNEQFF
>TRBV7-9
CATPKWGANYGYTF
>TRBV12-3/TRBV12-4
CASTKPQGRGNTIYF
>TRBV5-5
CASSETGGTVLWNEQFF
>TRBV11-3
CASSLGPSYEQYF
>TRBV11-2
CASSLAAGNEETQYF
>TRBV7-9
CAEGRLADNEQFF
>TRBV7-8
CASSLGPPPHSGANVLTF
>TRBV6-5
CASSYSTGGTGELFF